This TCR beta chain was recorded in a study of blood T cell repertoires in COVID-19. Study overall: Samples taken during acute and convalescent COVID-19 were collected in the United States, Italy and Spain.

In the original workflow: Reference gene primers were amplified, and this amplification served to estimate nucleated cell counts. TCRdb's copy holds only in-frame clones and misses some; the assay was immunoSEQ multiplex PCR. V, J and clone size are taken as reported in that table, and D and trimming were inferred from the DNA itself. Among hundreds of thousands of clones listed, approximately 86% were seen once. J was trimmed by 14 bases and V by 5 bases; bases with no gene match: 13. In germline, CDR1 is SGHVS, CDR2 FQNEAQ. The CDR3 loop spans 16 amino acids. The TCR was taken from a man in his 70s with acute or convalescent COVID-19. The rearrangement uses TRBV7-8 and TRBJ2-1; 15 bases align to TRBD2. The sample was peripheral blood. The CDR3 protein is CASSLLRTSGRAEEFF. The CDR3, as DNA: TGTGCCAGCAGCCTCCTTCGGACTAGCGGGAGGGCCGAGGAGTTCTTC. Full variable domain (remainder filled in from reference TRBV7-8 and TRBJ2-1): GAGVSQSPRYKVAKRGQDVALRCDPISGHVSLFWYQQALGQGPEFLTYFQNEAQLDKSGLPSDRFFAERPEGSVSTLKIQRTQQEDSAVYLCASSLLRTSGRAEEFFGPGTRLTVL.